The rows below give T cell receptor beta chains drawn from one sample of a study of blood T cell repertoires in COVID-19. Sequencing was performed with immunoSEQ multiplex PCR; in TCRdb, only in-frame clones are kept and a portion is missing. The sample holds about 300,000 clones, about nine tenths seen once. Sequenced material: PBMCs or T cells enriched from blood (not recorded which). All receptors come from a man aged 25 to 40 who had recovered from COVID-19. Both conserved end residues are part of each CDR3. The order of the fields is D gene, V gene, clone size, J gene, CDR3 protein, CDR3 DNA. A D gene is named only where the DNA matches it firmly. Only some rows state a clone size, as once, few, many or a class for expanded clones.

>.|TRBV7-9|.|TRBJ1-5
CASSLASTGHQPQHF
TGTGCCAGCAGCTTAGCTTCGACAGGACATCAGCCCCAGCATTTT
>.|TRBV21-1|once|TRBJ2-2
CASSRPGHRNTGELFF
TGTGCCAGCAGCAGGCCGGGACATAGGAACACCGGGGAGCTGTTTTTT
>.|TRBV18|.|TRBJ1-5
CASSPPAGKSNQPQHF
TGTGCCAGCTCACCACCGGCAGGGAAAAGCAATCAGCCCCAGCATTTT
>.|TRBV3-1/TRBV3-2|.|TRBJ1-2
CASSLRREGYGYTF
TGTGCCAGCAGCCTTCGCAGGGAGGGTTATGGCTACACCTTC
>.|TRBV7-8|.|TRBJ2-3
CASSLALFTDTQYF
TGTGCCAGCAGCTTAGCACTATTCACAGATACGCAGTATTTT
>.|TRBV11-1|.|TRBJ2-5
CASSPFQETQYF
TGTGCCAGCAGCCCCTTTCAGGAGACCCAGTACTTC
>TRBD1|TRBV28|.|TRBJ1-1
CASSTIDRGWNTEAFF
TGTGCCAGCAGTACGATTGACAGGGGGTGGAACACTGAAGCTTTCTTT
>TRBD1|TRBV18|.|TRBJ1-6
CASSPGQGNNSPLHF
TGTGCCAGCTCACCGGGACAGGGCAATAATTCACCCCTCCACTTT
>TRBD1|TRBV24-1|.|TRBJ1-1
CATRPGQGNTEAFF
TGTGCCACCAGACCGGGACAGGGGAACACTGAAGCTTTCTTT
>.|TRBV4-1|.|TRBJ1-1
CASSQSPGGLTEAFF
TGCGCCAGCAGCCAAAGTCCGGGGGGCCTCACTGAAGCTTTCTTT
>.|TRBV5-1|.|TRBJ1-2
CASSSTSQGRPYGYTF
TGCGCCAGCAGCTCGACCTCACAGGGACGTCCCTATGGCTACACCTTC
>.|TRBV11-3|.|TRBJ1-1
CASSPIPTEAFF
TGTGCCAGCAGCCCCATCCCCACTGAAGCTTTCTTT
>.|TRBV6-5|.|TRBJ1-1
CASSYSKGQTEAFF
TGTGCCAGCAGTTACTCGAAGGGGCAGACTGAAGCTTTCTTT
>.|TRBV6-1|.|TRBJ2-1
CASSEPLLRWAGLPYNEQFF
TGTGCCAGCAGTGAACCCTTACTCCGTTGGGCGGGGTTGCCCTACAATGAGCAGTTCTTC
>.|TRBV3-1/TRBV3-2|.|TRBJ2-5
CASSHLLGGSRGETQYF
TGTGCCAGCAGCCACCTTTTGGGTGGGAGCAGGGGAGAGACCCAGTACTTC
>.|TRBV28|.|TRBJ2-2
CASIGANTGELFF
TGTGCCAGCATCGGGGCGAACACCGGGGAGCTGTTTTTT
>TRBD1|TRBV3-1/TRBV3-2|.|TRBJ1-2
CASSQGSGTGVYGYTF
TGTGCCAGCAGCCAGGGTTCCGGGACAGGGGTCTATGGCTACACCTTC
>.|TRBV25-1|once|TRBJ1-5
CASSDQGKQPQHF
TGTGCCAGCAGTGATCAGGGGAAGCAGCCCCAGCATTTT
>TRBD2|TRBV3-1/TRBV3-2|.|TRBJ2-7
CASSQGGSGFPYEQYF
TGTGCCAGCAGCCAAGGGGGTAGCGGGTTCCCCTACGAGCAGTACTTC
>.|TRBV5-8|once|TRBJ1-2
CASSLAVVRSDYGYTF
TGTGCCAGCAGCTTGGCCGTTGTTCGGTCCGACTATGGCTACACCTTC
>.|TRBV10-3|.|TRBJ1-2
CAISEFGVPNYGYTF
TGTGCCATCAGTGAGTTCGGGGTTCCTAACTATGGCTACACCTTC
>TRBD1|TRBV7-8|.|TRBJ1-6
CASSYRDSNSPLHF
TGTGCCAGCAGCTACCGGGACAGTAATTCACCCCTCCACTTT